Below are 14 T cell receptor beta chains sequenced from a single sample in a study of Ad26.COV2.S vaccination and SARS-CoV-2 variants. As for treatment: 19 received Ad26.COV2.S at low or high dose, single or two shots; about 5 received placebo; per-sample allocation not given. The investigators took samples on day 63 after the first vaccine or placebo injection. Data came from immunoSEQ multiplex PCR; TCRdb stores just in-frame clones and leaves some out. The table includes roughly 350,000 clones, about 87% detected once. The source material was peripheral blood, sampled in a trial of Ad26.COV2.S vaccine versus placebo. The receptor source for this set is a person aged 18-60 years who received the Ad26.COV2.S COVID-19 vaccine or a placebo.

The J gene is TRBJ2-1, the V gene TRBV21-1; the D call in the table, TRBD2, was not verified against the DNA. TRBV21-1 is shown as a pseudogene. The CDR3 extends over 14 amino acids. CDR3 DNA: TGTGCCAGCAGCAAAGGGGGGGGCTGGAATGAGCAGTTCTTC. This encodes CASSKGGGWNEQFF.

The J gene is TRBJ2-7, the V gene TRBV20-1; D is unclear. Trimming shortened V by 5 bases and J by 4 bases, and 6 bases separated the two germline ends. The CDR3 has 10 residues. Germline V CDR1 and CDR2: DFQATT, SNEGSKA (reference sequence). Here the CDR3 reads CSAHKYEQYF. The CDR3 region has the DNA TGCAGTGCTCATAAATACGAGCAGTACTTC.

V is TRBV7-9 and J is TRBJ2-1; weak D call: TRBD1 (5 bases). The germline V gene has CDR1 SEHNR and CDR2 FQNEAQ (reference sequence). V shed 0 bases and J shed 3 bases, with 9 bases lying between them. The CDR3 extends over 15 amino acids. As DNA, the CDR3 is TGTGCCAGCAGCTTAGCTCAGGGTCTCTACAATGAGCAGTTCTTC. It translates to CASSLAQGLYNEQFF.

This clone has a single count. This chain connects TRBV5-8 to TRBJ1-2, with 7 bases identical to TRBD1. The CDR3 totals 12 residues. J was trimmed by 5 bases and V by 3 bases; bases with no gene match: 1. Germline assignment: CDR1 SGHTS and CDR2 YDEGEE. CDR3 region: CASSSGQYGYTF. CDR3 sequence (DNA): TGTGCCAGCAGCTCGGGACAGTATGGCTACACCTTC.

CDR3 bases: TGTGCCAGCAGCCGATCAGGGGTTGGGGCTTTCTTT. As protein: CASSRSGVGAFF. The genes are TRBV14 and TRBJ1-1, with a possible D match to TRBD1 (6 bases). CDR1 is SGHDN and CDR2 is FVKESK in the germline V gene. V dropped 4 bases and J dropped 11 bases, with 14 bases sitting between them. The CDR3 spans 12 residues.

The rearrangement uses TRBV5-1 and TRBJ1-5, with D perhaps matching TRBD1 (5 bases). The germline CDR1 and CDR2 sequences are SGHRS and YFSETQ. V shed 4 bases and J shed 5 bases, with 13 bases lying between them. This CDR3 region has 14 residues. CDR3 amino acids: CASSLGTTDQPQHF. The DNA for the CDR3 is TGCGCCAGCAGCCTCGGGACGACCGATCAGCCCCAGCATTTT.

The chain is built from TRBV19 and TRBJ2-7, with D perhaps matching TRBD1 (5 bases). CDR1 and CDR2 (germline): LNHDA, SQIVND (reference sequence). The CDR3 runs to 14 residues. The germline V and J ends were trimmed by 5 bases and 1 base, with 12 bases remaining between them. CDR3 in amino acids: CASSSGSVSYEQYF. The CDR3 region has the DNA TGTGCCAGTAGTTCAGGGTCGGTTTCCTACGAGCAGTACTTC.

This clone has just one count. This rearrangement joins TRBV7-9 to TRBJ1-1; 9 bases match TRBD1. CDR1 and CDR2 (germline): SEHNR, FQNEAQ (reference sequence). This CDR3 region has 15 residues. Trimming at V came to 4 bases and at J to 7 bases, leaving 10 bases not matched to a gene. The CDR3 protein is CASSWEGQGGNEAFF. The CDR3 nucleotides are TGTGCCAGCAGCTGGGAGGGACAGGGAGGGAATGAAGCTTTCTTT. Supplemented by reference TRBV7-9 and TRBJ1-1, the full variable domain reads DTGVSQNPRHKITKRGQNVTFRCDPISEHNRLYWYRQTLGQGPEFLTYFQNEAQLEKSRLLSDRFSAERPKGSFSTLEIQRTEQGDSAMYLCASSWEGQGGNEAFFGQGTRLTVV.

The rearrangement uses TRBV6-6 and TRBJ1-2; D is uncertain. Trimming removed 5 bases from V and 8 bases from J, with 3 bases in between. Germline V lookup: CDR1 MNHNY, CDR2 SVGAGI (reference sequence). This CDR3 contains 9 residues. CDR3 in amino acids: CASSGGYTF. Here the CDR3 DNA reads TGTGCCAGCAGTGGGGGCTACACCTTC.

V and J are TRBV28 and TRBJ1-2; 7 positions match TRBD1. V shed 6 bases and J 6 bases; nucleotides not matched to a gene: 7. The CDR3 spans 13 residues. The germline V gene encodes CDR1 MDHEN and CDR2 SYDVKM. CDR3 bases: TGTGCCAGCAGGGCGACTGACAGGGATGGCTACACCTTC. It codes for CASRATDRDGYTF.

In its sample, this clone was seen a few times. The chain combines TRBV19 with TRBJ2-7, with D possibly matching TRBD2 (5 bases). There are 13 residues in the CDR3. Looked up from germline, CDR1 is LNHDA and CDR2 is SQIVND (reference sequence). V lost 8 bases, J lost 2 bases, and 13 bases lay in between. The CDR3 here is CASSWTWAYEQYF. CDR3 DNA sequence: TGTGCCAGTTCATGGACTTGGGCCTACGAGCAGTACTTC.

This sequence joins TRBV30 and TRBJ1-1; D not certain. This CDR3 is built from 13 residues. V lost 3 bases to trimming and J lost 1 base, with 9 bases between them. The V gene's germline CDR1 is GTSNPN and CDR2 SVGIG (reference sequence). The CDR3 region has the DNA TGTGCCTGGAGAAACGTCTGGAACACTGAAGCTTTCTTT. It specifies CAWRNVWNTEAFF.

The CDR3 here is CASSQARDGNTIYF. CDR3 nucleotide sequence: TGTGCCAGCAGCCAAGCCAGGGACGGAAACACCATATATTTT. The chain recombines TRBV4-2 with TRBJ1-3; D might be TRBD1 (5 bases). The CDR3 is made up of 14 amino acids. Germline V gene sequence: CDR1 LGHNA, CDR2 YNFKEQ. The V end was cut by 1 base, the J end by 4 bases, with 8 bases between.

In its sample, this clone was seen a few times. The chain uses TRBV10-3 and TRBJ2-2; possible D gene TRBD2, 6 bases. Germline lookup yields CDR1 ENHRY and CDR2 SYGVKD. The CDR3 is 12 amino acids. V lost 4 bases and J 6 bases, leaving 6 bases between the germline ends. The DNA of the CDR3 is TGTGCCATCAGTGGGGGGGCCGGGGAGCTGTTTTTT. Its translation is CAISGGAGELFF.